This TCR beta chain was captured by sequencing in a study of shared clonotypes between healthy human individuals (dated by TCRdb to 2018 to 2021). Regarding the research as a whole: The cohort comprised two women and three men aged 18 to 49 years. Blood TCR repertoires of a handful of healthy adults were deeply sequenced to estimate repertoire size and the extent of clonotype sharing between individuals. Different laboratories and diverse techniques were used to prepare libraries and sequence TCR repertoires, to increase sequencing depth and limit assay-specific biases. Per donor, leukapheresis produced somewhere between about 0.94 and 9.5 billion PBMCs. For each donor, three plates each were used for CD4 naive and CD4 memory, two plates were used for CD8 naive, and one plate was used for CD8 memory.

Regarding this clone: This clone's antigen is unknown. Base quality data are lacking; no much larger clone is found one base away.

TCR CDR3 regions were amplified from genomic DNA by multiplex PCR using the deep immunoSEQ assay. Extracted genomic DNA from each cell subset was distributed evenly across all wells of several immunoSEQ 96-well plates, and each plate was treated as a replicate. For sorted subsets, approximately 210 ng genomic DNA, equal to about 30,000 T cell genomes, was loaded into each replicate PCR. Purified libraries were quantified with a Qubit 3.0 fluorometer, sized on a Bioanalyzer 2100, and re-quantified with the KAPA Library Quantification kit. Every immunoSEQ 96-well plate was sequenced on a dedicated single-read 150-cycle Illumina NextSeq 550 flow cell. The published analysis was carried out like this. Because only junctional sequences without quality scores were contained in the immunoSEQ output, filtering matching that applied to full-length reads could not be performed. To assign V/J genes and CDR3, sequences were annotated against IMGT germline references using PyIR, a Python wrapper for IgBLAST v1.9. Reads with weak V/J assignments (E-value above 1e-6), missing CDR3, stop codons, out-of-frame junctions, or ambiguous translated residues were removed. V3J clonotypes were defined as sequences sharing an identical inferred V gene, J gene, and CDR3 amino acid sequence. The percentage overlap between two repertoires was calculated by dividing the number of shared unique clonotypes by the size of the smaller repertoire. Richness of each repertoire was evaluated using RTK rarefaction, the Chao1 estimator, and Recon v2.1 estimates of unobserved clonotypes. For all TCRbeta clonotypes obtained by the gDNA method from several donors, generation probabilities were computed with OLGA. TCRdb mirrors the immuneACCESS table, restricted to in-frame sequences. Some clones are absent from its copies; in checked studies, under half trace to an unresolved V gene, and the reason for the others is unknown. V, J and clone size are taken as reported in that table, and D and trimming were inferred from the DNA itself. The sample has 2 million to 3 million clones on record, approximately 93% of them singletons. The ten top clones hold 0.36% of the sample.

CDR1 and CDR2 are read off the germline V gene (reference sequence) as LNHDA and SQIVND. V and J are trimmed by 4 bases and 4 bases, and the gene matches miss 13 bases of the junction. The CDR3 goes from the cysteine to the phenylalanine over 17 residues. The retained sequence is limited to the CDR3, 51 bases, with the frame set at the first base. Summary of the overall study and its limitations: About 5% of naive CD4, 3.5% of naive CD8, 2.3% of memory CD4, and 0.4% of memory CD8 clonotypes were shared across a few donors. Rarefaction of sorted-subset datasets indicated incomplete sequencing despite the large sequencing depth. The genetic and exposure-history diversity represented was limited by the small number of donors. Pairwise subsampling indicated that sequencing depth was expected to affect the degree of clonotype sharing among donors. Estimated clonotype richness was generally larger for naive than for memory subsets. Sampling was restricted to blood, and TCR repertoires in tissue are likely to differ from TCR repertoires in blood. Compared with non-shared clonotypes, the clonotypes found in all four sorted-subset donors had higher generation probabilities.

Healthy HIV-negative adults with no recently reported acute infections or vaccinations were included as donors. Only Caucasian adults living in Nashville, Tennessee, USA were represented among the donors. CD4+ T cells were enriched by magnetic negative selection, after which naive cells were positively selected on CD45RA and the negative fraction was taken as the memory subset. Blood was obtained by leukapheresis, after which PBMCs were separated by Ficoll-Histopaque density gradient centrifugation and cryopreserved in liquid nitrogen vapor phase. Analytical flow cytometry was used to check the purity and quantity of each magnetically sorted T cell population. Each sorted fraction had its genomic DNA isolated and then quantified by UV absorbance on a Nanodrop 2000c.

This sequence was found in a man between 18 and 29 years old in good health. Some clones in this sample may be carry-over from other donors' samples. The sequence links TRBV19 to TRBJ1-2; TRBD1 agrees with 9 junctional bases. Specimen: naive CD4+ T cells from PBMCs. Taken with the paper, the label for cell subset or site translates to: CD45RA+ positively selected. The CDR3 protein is CASSSESPGQGAYGYTF. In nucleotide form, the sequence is TGTGCCAGTAGTAGCGAATCACCGGGACAGGGAGCCTATGGCTACACCTTC. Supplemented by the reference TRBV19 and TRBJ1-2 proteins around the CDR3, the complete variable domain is DGGITQSPKYLFRKEGQNVTLSCEQNLNHDAMYWYRQDPGQGLRLIYYSQIVNDFQKGDIAEGYSVSREKKESFPLTVTSAQKNPTAFYLCASSSESPGQGAYGYTFGSGTRLTVV.